The source of this T cell receptor (beta chain) is a study of shared clonotypes between healthy human individuals. Study-wide points: Clonotypes not shared had lower generation probabilities than those common to all four donors. With a handful of donors compared, 4% to 5.5% of naive CD4 clonotypes were shared.

Sequencing used immunoSEQ multiplex PCR; TCRdb keeps in-frame clones, though not all of them. The sample has a few million clones, roughly nine tenths seen once; the top ten hold roughly 0.13%. For this clone: What it recognizes is unknown.

The receptor's source is a man younger than 35 in good health. The sample taken for sequencing was naive CD4+ T cells sorted from blood. This sample's subset: CD45RA+ positively selected.

The CDR3 bases are TGTGCCAGCTCATTAACCGACCCCTCAGGGGGCCGCGAGCAGTTCTTC. Protein: CASSLTDPSGGREQFF. The V gene is TRBV18, the J gene TRBJ2-1; TRBD1 matches at 8 bases. The CDR3 sequence is 16 residues long. The V and J ends lost 5 bases and 10 bases, in that order; junction bases with no gene match: 16. Germline V gene lookup returns CDR1 KGHSH and CDR2 LQKENI.